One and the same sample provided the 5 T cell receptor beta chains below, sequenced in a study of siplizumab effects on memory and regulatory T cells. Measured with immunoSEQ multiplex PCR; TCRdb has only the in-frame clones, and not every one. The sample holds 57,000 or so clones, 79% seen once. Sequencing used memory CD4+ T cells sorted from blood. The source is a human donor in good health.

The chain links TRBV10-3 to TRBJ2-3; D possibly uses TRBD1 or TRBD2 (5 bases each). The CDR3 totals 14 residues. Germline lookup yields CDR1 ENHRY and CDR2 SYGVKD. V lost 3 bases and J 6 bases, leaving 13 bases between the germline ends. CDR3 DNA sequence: TGTGCCATCAGTGATTCGAGGGGCTCCGATACGCAGTATTTT. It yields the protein CAISDSRGSDTQYF.

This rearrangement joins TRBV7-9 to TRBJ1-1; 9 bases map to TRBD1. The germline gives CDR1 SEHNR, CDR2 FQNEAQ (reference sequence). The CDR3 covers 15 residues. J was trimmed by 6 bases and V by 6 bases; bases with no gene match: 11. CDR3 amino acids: CASRTGTGFTAEAFF. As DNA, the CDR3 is TGTGCCAGCAGAACCGGGACAGGGTTTACGGCTGAAGCTTTCTTT.

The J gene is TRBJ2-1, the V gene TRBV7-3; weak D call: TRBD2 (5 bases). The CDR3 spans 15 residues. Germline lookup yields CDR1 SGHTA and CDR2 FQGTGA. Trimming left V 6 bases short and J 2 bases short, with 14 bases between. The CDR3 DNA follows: TGTGCCAGCAGTCCCGGAGGTGCGGCCTACAATGAGCAGTTCTTC. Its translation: CASSPGGAAYNEQFF. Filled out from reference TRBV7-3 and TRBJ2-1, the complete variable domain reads GAGVSQTPSNKVTEKGKYVELRCDPISGHTALYWYRQSLGQGPEFLIYFQGTGAADDSGLPNDRFFAVRPEGSVSTLKIQRTERGDSAVYLCASSPGGAAYNEQFFGPGTRLTVL.

The CDR3 DNA reads TGCGCCAGCAGCGAAGGACTAGCGGGGGCCCGCGGAGATACGCAGTATTTT. Translating gives CASSEGLAGARGDTQYF. The genes are TRBV5-1 and TRBJ2-3; 13 bases agree with TRBD2. Germline CDR1 reads SGHRS; CDR2 reads YFSETQ. CDR3 length: 17 residues. J was trimmed by 5 bases and V by 4 bases; bases with no gene match: 10.

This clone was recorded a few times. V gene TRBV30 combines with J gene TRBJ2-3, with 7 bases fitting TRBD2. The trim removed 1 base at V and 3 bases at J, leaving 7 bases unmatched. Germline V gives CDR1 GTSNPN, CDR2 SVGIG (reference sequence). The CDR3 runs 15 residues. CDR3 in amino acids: CAWSARDYRTDTQYF. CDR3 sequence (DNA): TGTGCCTGGAGTGCGCGGGACTATCGGACAGATACGCAGTATTTT.